A selection of T cell receptor beta chains follows, all from one sample in a study of CD8+ T cells in alopecia areata. Sequencing used immunoSEQ multiplex PCR; TCRdb keeps in-frame clones, though not all of them. In the table there are about 120,000 clones, roughly 66% of which are singletons. The sequencing input was CD4+ T cells sorted from blood. These receptors originate from a human donor in good health. Both conserved end residues are part of each CDR3. The D gene is left open where the match is weak. Size is stated for part of the rows, as once, few or many counts, or as a class when the clone is expanded.

>TRBV5-1|TRBD1|TRBJ2-5|-
TGCGCCAGCAGCTTGGGGGACAGGGATTTGGCGACCCAGTACTTC
CASSLGDRDLATQYF
>TRBV30|-|TRBJ1-5|-
TGTGCCTGCCAAGGAGCTCCCGACCGAGCGCATCAGCCCCAGCATTTT
CACQGAPDRAHQPQHF
>TRBV28|-|TRBJ1-6|-
TGTGCCAGCATAGGGGTAGGATCACCCCTCCACTTT
CASIGVGSPLHF
>TRBV4-1|-|TRBJ1-2|few
TGCGCCAGCAGCCACGGACACCTTAACTATGGCTACACCTTC
CASSHGHLNYGYTF
>TRBV10-1|-|TRBJ2-5|once
TGCGCCAGCAGTCCCCCGCGGGGGCAGCATCAGGAGACCCAGTACTTC
CASSPPRGQHQETQYF
>TRBV29-1|-|TRBJ1-1|-
TGCAGCGTTGGCCCGGCGGGCGAGACTGAAGCTTTCTTT
CSVGPAGETEAFF
>TRBV28|TRBD1|TRBJ2-7|-
TGTGCCAGCAGGCTCTCGGGACAGGTGGGGTACGAGCAGTACTTC
CASRLSGQVGYEQYF
>TRBV11-2|-|TRBJ1-2|-
TGTGCCAGCAGCGCGGGAGGAGTTGGCTACACCTTC
CASSAGGVGYTF
>TRBV5-6|-|TRBJ1-5|-
TGTGCCAGCAGCGGGGCGCATCAGCCCCAGCATTTT
CASSGAHQPQHF
>TRBV7-6|-|TRBJ2-3|few
TGTGCCAGCAGCTTTAGTGTTAGGGGCCCAGATACGCAGTATTTT
CASSFSVRGPDTQYF
>TRBV6-1|TRBD1|TRBJ1-6|-
TGTGCCAGCAGTGAATGGGGGACAGGGGAGTCACCCCTCCACTTT
CASSEWGTGESPLHF
>TRBV30|-|TRBJ2-3|-
TGTGCCTGGAGAGGGACTTCGGAGGGGGTAGATACGCAGTATTTT
CAWRGTSEGVDTQYF
>TRBV4-1|-|TRBJ2-2|-
TGCGCCAGCAGGAGGGCGGCCGGGGAGCTGTTTTTT
CASRRAAGELFF
>TRBV25-1|TRBD1|TRBJ1-1|-
TGTGCCAGCAGTGAACCAGGGGGGTGGACCACTGAAGCTTTCTTT
CASSEPGGWTTEAFF
>TRBV29-1|TRBD1|TRBJ2-3|few
TGCAGCGGGAGGCAGGGGGCAACAGATACGCAGTATTTT
CSGRQGATDTQYF
>TRBV5-4|TRBD1|TRBJ1-6|once
TGTGCCAGCAGCGGCCGCAGGGGGCTGAACAATTCACCCCTCCACTTT
CASSGRRGLNNSPLHF
>TRBV6-4|-|TRBJ2-3|-
TGTGCCAGCGCCTCCGAGCACTCTAGCACAGATACGCAGTATTTT
CASASEHSSTDTQYF
>TRBV4-1|-|TRBJ1-2|-
TGCGCCAGCAGCCAAGTGTCCGCGGCGGGCTACACCTTC
CASSQVSAAGYTF
>TRBV28|TRBD1|TRBJ1-1|-
TGTGCCAGCAGACCGGGACAGCTGAACACTGAAGCTTTCTTT
CASRPGQLNTEAFF
>TRBV2|-|TRBJ1-2|few
TGTGCCAGCAGTACGGATAACTATGGCTACACCTTC
CASSTDNYGYTF
>TRBV11-1|-|TRBJ2-1|-
TGTGCCAGCAGTCGAACTTCCGGCTCCTACAATGAGCAGTTCTTC
CASSRTSGSYNEQFF
>TRBV30|-|TRBJ1-4|-
TGTGCCTGGAGGTCGCGGACACTCCTTAATGAAAAACTGTTTTTT
CAWRSRTLLNEKLFF
>TRBV2|-|TRBJ1-6|-
TGTGCCAGCCGAGGGACTCAAAATAATTCACCCCTCCACTTT
CASRGTQNNSPLHF
>TRBV29-1|TRBD1|TRBJ1-1|-
TGCAGCGTTGGGGACAGGGGGCGCCGGGAAGCTTTCTTT
CSVGDRGRREAFF
>TRBV5-1|TRBD1|TRBJ2-7|-
TGCGCCAGCAGCGGCGGGACAGGCTACAACGAGCAGTACTTC
CASSGGTGYNEQYF
>TRBV19|-|TRBJ2-2|-
TGTGCCAGTAGTATAGGAGGGGCTCGATCGGGGGAGCTGTTTTTT
CASSIGGARSGELFF
>TRBV5-6|TRBD1|TRBJ2-5|-
TGTGCCAGCAGCTTTACAGGGGGCGGCATCGAGACCCAGTACTTC
CASSFTGGGIETQYF
>TRBV4-1|-|TRBJ1-2|-
TGCGCCAGCAGCCCCGCGAGGTCCAACTATGGCTACACCTTC
CASSPARSNYGYTF
>TRBV29-1|-|TRBJ2-3|-
TGCAGCCACCGACAGTTCAGCACAGATACGCAGTATTTT
CSHRQFSTDTQYF
>TRBV30|-|TRBJ2-7|few
TGTGCCTGGACCCCCGACAGGACCTACGAGCAGTACTTC
CAWTPDRTYEQYF
>TRBV29-1|-|TRBJ2-5|-
TGCAGCGTCGGGGGGCGCCAAGAGACCCAGTACTTC
CSVGGRQETQYF
>TRBV11-2|-|TRBJ2-7|-
TGTGCCAGCAGCTTTCTGATCGAGCAGTACTTC
CASSFLIEQYF
>TRBV5-1|TRBD2|TRBJ2-5|-
TGCGCCAGCAGACTTTCGATGACTAGCGGGGGACAAGAGACCCAGTACTTC
CASRLSMTSGGQETQYF
>TRBV29-1|-|TRBJ2-3|-
TGCACTTTTTCGGGGAGCCCAGATACGCAGTATTTT
CTFSGSPDTQYF
>TRBV30|-|TRBJ1-6|-
TGTGCCTGGAGAAGGACAGACAATTCACCCCTCCACTTT
CAWRRTDNSPLHF
>TRBV6-5|-|TRBJ2-7|few
TGTGCCAGCAGAGCACCTACCGCCGAGCAGTACTTC
CASRAPTAEQYF
>TRBV4-1|TRBD2|TRBJ2-3|-
TGCGCCAGCAGCCGTAGCGGGGGAAAGGCAGATACGCAGTATTTT
CASSRSGGKADTQYF
>TRBV29-1|-|TRBJ1-1|-
TGCAGCGTTGACAGGGGCGGCACTGAAGCTTTCTTT
CSVDRGGTEAFF
>TRBV2|-|TRBJ1-2|-
TGTGCCAGCGGGGGCCAAACCACAGGGCTCTATGGCTACACCTTC
CASGGQTTGLYGYTF
>TRBV11-2|-|TRBJ1-1|-
TGTGCCAGCAGCATAACCCGGACAGCGCACGGTGAAGCTTTCTTT
CASSITRTAHGEAFF
>TRBV2|-|TRBJ2-5|once
TGTGCCAGCAGTGAGACTAGGGGGACCCAGTACTTC
CASSETRGTQYF
>TRBV6-5|-|TRBJ1-2|-
TGTGCCAGCAGTTACGGACGGAACTATGGCTACACCTTC
CASSYGRNYGYTF
>TRBV5-1|-|TRBJ1-6|-
TGCGCCAGCAGCCCCACTGGTAATTCACCCCTCCACTTT
CASSPTGNSPLHF
>TRBV5-6|-|TRBJ1-4|once
TGTGCCAGCAGCTTGGAACGGTCTAAACTGTTTTTT
CASSLERSKLFF
>TRBV10-3|TRBD1|TRBJ2-7|few
TGTGCCATCAGTGGGGACAGAAGTACGATGGAGCAGTACTTC
CAISGDRSTMEQYF
>TRBV5-1|-|TRBJ1-1|-
TGCGCCAGCAGCTTGACACCTCCGAACACTGAAGCTTTCTTT
CASSLTPPNTEAFF
>TRBV30|-|TRBJ1-1|-
TGTGCCTGGGGTCCCCAAGGAGTCGCTGAAGCTTTCTTT
CAWGPQGVAEAFF
>TRBV5-1|-|TRBJ2-2|-
TGCGCCAGCAGCTTGCCCATGAACACCGGGGAGCTGTTTTTT
CASSLPMNTGELFF
>TRBV10-3|-|TRBJ2-7|-
TGTGCCATCAGTGAGGGAGGTTACGAGCAGTACTTC
CAISEGGYEQYF
>TRBV28|TRBD1|TRBJ1-4|few
TGTGCCAGCAGCCTTACAGACAGGGTCGAAAAACTGTTTTTT
CASSLTDRVEKLFF
>TRBV4-1|-|TRBJ2-3|-
TGCGCCAGCAGCCAAGGACGAGTCGGCGGGGATACGCAGTATTTT
CASSQGRVGGDTQYF
>TRBV18|-|TRBJ2-6|few
TGTGCCAGCTCACCAGGGTTACCCTCTGGGGCCAACGTCCTGACTTTC
CASSPGLPSGANVLTF
>TRBV29-1|TRBD2|TRBJ2-1|-
TGCAGCGTGGCCGGGACTAGCGGGGGGAGCTCCTACAATGAGCAGTTCTTC
CSVAGTSGGSSYNEQFF